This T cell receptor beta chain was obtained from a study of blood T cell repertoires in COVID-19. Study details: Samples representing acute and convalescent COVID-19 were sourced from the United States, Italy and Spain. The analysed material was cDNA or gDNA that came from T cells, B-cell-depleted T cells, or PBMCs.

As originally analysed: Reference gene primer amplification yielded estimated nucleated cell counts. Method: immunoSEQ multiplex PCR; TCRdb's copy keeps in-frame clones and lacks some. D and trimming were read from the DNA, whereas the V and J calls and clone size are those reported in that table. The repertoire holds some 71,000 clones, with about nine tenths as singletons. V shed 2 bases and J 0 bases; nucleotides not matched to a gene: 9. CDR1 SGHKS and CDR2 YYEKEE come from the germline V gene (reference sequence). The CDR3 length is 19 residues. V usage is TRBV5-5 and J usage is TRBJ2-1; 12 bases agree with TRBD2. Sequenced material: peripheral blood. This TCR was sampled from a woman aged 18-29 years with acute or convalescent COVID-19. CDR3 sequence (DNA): TGTGCCAGCAGCTTTGGACTAGCGGGGCCAAAGAGCTCCTACAATGAGCAGTTCTTC. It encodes CASSFGLAGPKSSYNEQFF.